The clone carrying this T cell receptor (beta chain) was recorded at least ten times. Its antigen is as yet unknown. The record originates from a study of T cell repertoires in cytomegalovirus infection. Looking at the study overall: From public TCR beta signatures came an indication of both CMV infection and matching HLA type.

Looked up from germline, CDR1 is DFQATT and CDR2 is SNEGSKA (reference sequence). This CDR3 contains 13 residues. V lost 2 bases and J lost 1; bases outside the gene matches: 0. The study, taken as a whole, reports: Public TCR beta family frequency separated CMV-and-HLA carriers, including in an independent cohort. Dominating the ex vivo response were HLA-C-restricted CMV-specific TCR beta clonotypes.

TCRdb ran MiXCR on the reads and lists one entry per CDR3 protein. In the table there are about 140,000 distinct CDR3 sequences, about 6% of which are singletons. This chain connects TRBV20-1 to TRBJ2-5; 8 nucleotides agree with TRBD2. The clonotype originates from a human donor in good health (CMV status not recorded). Some clones in this sample may be carry-over from other donors' samples. The sample consisted of PBMCs. CDR3 sequence reads: CSARTSGQETQYF. Written as DNA, the CDR3 is TGCAGTGCTAGAACTAGCGGCCAAGAGACCCAGTACTTC.